This paragraph covers one TCR beta chain sequence. Assay used: immunoSEQ multiplex PCR; TCRdb lists only in-frame clones, some missing. The table lists 45,000 to 65,000 clones, over 70% of them singletons, with more than 4% in the top ten. This record belongs to a study of T cells in localized non-small cell lung cancer. The TCR sequence derives from a woman aged 40-70 years with stage II lung adenocarcinoma. Sequencing was performed on PBMCs, taken before any cancer treatment.

The DNA for the CDR3 is TGCGCCAGCAGCCCAGGCGAAGGAAACAGGGCTCAGCCCCAGCATTTT. Protein product: CASSPGEGNRAQPQHF. V usage is TRBV4-3 and J usage is TRBJ1-5, with D tentatively TRBD1 (6 bases). Trimming cost V 4 bases and J 6 bases, with 19 bases left between them. Germline assignment: CDR1 LGHNA and CDR2 YSLEER. The CDR3 is made up of 16 amino acids.